These T cell receptor beta chains were read from a single sample in a study of cytomegalovirus exposure and HLA in healthy donors. Measured with immunoSEQ multiplex PCR; TCRdb has only the in-frame clones, and not every one. The sample lists 200,000 to 250,000 clones, 82% seen once, with less than 3% in the top ten. The specimen was PBMCs. These receptor sequences come from a woman in her 40s in good health and CMV-seronegative. Each CDR3 is given with its conserved first and last residue. Fields, in order: D gene, clone size, J gene, V gene, CDR3 DNA, CDR3 protein. D genes are given only for firm matches. Only part of the rows carry a size: once, few, many, or a class if the clone is expanded.

>.|.|TRBJ1-2|TRBV27
TGTGCCAGCAGGTGGATCAGGGGAGAGGGTGGCTACACCTTC
CASRWIRGEGGYTF
>.|.|TRBJ2-7|TRBV5-5
TGTGCCAGCAGCTTGGCATGGACAGCGGCGGTCGAGCAGTACTTC
CASSLAWTAAVEQYF
>.|once|TRBJ1-2|TRBV7-3
TGTGCCAGCAGCAACTCCGGGGGATATGGCTACACCTTC
CASSNSGGYGYTF
>TRBD2|once|TRBJ2-5|TRBV7-9
TGTGCCAGCAGCTTAGTTCTAGCGGGAGTACAAGAGACCCAGTACTTC
CASSLVLAGVQETQYF
>.|few|TRBJ2-7|TRBV14
TGTGCCAGCAGCCCACCGGGACTCCGACTTTTGGAGCAGTACTTC
CASSPPGLRLLEQYF
>.|.|TRBJ1-2|TRBV2
TGTGCCGGGCACATCGACTATGGCTACACCTTC
CAGHIDYGYTF
>.|few|TRBJ2-2|TRBV29-1
TGCAGCGCCAAGGGCAGGGAAAGGACCGGGGAGCTGTTTTTT
CSAKGRERTGELFF
>TRBD2|.|TRBJ2-1|TRBV30
TGTGCCTGGAAAATAGCGGGAGGGCTGCTTTTCTTC
CAWKIAGGLLFF
>.|.|TRBJ2-7|TRBV27
TGTGCCAGCAGACCTTGGAAGACAGACTCCTACGAGCAGTACTTC
CASRPWKTDSYEQYF
>.|.|TRBJ2-1|TRBV6-6
TGTGCCAGCACCCTAGGACTCTACAATGAGCAGTTCTTC
CASTLGLYNEQFF
>.|few|TRBJ1-5|TRBV4-1
TGCGCCAGCAGCCAAGAACAGGGAGAGGCCCAGCATTTT
CASSQEQGEAQHF
>TRBD2|.|TRBJ2-7|TRBV5-1
TGCGCCAGCAGCCTGGGGGGACTAGCGGGAGCACACGAGCAGTACTTC
CASSLGGLAGAHEQYF
>TRBD2|.|TRBJ2-2|TRBV9
TGTGCCAGCAGCTCAACGGGACTAGCGGGAGCTCAGGGCGGGGAGCTGTTTTTT
CASSSTGLAGAQGGELFF
>TRBD1|.|TRBJ1-2|TRBV5-4
TGTGCCAGCAGCCAGACCGGGACAGGGACGAACTATGGCTACACCTTC
CASSQTGTGTNYGYTF
>.|once|TRBJ1-5|TRBV19
TGTGCCAGTAGTTGGGGGGGAACTAGCAATCAGCCCCAGCATTTT
CASSWGGTSNQPQHF
>TRBD1|.|TRBJ2-5|TRBV9
TGTGCCAGCAGCGCAAGACAGGGATACCAAGAGACCCAGTACTTC
CASSARQGYQETQYF
>TRBD1|.|TRBJ1-1|TRBV11-1
TGTGCCAGCAGCTTTTACAGGACAGGCCCGGAGGAGGCTTTCTTT
CASSFYRTGPEEAFF
>.|.|TRBJ2-7|TRBV27
TGTGCCAGCGGACCTGCAGGGTCGTTCTACGAGCAGTACTTC
CASGPAGSFYEQYF
>TRBD2|.|TRBJ2-5|TRBV5-1
TGCGCCAGCAGCCCCTGGACTAGCGAGACCCAGTACTTC
CASSPWTSETQYF
>TRBD1|.|TRBJ1-4|TRBV30
TGTGCCTCCAACTACAGGGGACAAACTAATGAAAAACTGTTTTTT
CASNYRGQTNEKLFF
>TRBD1|.|TRBJ1-2|TRBV2
TGTGCCAGCAGTCTGACAGGGGGCGGCTATGGCTACACCTTC
CASSLTGGGYGYTF
>TRBD1|.|TRBJ2-3|TRBV13
TGTGCCAGCAGCTCCCCGGGACAGGGGAACCCAGATACGCAGTCTTTT
CASSSPGQGNPDTQSF
>.|.|TRBJ1-2|TRBV19
TGTGCCAGTAGGAGGACAACTAACTATGGCTACACCTTC
CASRRTTNYGYTF
>.|few|TRBJ1-3|TRBV7-2
TGTGCCAGCGGCCCCCGATTGGACACCATATATTTT
CASGPRLDTIYF
>TRBD1|.|TRBJ1-2|TRBV10-3
TGTGCCATCAGTGAAGAAGGGGGCGTAACCGGTGATGGCTACACCTTC
CAISEEGGVTGDGYTF
>TRBD1|.|TRBJ2-3|TRBV12-5
TGTGCTAGTGGTCCGGGACAGTTTATAGCAGATACGCAGTATTTT
CASGPGQFIADTQYF